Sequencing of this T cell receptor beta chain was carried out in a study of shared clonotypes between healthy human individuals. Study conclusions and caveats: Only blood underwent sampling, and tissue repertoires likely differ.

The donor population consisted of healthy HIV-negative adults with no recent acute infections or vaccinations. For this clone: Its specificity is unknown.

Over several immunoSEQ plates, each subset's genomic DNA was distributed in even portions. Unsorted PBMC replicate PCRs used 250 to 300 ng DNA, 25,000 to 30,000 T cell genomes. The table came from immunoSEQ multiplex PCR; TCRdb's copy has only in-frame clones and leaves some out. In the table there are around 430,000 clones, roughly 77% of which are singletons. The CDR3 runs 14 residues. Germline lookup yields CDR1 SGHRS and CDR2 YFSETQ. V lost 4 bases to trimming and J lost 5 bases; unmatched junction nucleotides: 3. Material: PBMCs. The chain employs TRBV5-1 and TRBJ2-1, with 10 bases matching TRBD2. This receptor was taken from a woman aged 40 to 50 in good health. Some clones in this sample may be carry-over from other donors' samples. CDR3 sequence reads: CASSPLAGNNEQFF. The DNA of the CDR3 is TGCGCCAGCAGCCCACTAGCGGGGAACAATGAGCAGTTCTTC.